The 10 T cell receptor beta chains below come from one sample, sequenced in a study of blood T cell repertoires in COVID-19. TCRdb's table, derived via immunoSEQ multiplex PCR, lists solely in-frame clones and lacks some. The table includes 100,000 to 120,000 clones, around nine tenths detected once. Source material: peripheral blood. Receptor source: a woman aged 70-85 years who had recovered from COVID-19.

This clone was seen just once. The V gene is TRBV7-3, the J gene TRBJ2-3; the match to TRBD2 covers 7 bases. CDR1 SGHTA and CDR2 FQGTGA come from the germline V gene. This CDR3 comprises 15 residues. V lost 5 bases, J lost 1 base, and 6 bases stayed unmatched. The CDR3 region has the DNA TGTGCCAGCAGCCCGACGGGAGGACGCACAGATACGCAGTATTTT. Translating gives CASSPTGGRTDTQYF.

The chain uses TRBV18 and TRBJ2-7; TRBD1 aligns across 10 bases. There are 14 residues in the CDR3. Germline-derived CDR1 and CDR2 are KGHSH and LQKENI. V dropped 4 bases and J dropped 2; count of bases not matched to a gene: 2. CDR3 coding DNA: TGTGCCAGCTCACAAGGACAGGGGGCCTACGAGCAGTACTTC. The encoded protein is CASSQGQGAYEQYF.

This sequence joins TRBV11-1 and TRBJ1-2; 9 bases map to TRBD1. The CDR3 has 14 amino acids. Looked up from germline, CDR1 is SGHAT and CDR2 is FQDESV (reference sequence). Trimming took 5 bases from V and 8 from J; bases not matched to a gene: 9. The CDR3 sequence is CASSADRGKGGYTF. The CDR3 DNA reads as TGTGCCAGCAGCGCGGACAGGGGAAAGGGAGGCTACACCTTC.

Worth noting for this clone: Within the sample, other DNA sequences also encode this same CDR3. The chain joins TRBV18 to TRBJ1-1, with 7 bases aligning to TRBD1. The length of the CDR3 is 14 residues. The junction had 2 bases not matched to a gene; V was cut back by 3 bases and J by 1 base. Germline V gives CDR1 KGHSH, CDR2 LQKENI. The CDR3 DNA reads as TGTGCCAGCTCACCTAACAGGGGGAACACTGAAGCTTTCTTT. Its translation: CASSPNRGNTEAFF.

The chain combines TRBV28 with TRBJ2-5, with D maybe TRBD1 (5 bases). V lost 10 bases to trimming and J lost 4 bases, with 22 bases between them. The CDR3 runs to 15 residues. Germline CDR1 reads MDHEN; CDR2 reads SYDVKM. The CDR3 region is CATLYPGRAPETQYF. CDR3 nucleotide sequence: TGTGCCACCCTTTACCCCGGCAGGGCCCCAGAGACCCAGTACTTC.

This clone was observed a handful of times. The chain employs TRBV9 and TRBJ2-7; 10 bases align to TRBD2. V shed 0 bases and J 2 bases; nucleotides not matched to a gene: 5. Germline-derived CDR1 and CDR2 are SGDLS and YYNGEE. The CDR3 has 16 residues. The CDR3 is CASSVGASGGTYEQYF. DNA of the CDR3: TGTGCCAGCAGCGTAGGGGCTAGCGGGGGTACCTACGAGCAGTACTTC.

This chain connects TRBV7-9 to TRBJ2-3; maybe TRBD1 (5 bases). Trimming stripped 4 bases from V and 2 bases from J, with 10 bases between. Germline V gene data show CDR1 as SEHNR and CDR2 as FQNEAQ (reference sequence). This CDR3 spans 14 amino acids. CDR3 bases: TGTGCCAGCAGCTCACGACAGCCCACAGATACGCAGTATTTT. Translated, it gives CASSSRQPTDTQYF.

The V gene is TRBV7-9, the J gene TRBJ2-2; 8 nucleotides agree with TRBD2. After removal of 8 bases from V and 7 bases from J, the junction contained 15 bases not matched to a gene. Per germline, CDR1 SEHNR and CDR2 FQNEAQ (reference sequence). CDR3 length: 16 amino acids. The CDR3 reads CASVKTPGGLDGELFF. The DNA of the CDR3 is TGTGCCAGCGTAAAAACCCCGGGAGGGCTCGACGGGGAGCTGTTTTTT.

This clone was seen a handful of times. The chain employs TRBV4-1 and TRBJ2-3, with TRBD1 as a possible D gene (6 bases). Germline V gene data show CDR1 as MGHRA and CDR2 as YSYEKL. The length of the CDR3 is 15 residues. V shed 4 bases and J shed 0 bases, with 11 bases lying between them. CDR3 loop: CASSPSRGSTDTQYF. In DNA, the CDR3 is TGCGCCAGCAGCCCCAGTAGGGGGAGCACAGATACGCAGTATTTT.

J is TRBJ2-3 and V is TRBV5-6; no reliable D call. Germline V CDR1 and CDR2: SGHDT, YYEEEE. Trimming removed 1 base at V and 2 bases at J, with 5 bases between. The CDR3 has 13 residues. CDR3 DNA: TGTGCCAGCAGCTTGCTTCCCACAGATACGCAGTATTTT. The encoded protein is CASSLLPTDTQYF.